The entry that follows covers one T cell receptor (beta chain) sequence. The antigen is unknown. The data were taken from a study of T cell repertoires in cytomegalovirus infection. TCRdb redid the calling of the reads with MiXCR, one entry per CDR3 protein. Seen here are around 550,000 distinct CDR3 sequences, around a quarter observed once, and the top ten hold roughly an eighth. Whole-study findings and limits: Pooled public TCR beta family frequency picked out CMV carriers with the relevant HLA.

Trimming took off 2 bases at V and 1 base at J, with 12 bases between the two ends. The CDR3 length is 15 residues. CDR1 and CDR2 (germline): SGHTA, FQGNSA. Material for sequencing was PBMCs. This receptor was identified in a human donor in good health (CMV status not recorded). Some clones in this sample may be carry-over from other donors' samples. The J gene is TRBJ2-7, the V gene TRBV7-2; weak D call: TRBD2 (6 bases). The chain's CDR3 is CASSLSLRESYEQYF. The CDR3 region has the DNA TGTGCCAGCAGCTTAAGTTTGCGGGAATCCTACGAGCAGTACTTC. Complete variable domain (other parts from reference TRBV7-2 and TRBJ2-7): GAGVSQSPSNKVTEKGKDVELRCDPISGHTALYWYRQSLGQGLEFLIYFQGNSAPDKSGLPSDRFSAERTGGSVSTLTIQRTQQEDSAVYLCASSLSLRESYEQYFGPGTRLTVT.